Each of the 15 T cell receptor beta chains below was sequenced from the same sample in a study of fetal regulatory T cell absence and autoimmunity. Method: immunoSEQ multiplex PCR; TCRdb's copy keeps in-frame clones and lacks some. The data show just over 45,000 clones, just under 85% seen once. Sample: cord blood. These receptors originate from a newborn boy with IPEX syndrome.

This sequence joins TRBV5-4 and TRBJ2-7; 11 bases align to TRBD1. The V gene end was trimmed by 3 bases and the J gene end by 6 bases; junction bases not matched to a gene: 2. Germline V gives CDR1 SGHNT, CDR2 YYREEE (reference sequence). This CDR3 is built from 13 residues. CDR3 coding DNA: TGTGCCAGCAGCTACGGGACAGGGGGCGAGCAGTACTTC. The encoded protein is CASSYGTGGEQYF.

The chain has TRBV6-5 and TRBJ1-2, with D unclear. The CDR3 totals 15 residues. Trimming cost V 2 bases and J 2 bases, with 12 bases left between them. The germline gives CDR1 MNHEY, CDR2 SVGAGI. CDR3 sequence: CASSYNLGRNYGYTF. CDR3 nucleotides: TGTGCCAGCAGTTACAATTTAGGGAGAAACTATGGCTACACCTTC.

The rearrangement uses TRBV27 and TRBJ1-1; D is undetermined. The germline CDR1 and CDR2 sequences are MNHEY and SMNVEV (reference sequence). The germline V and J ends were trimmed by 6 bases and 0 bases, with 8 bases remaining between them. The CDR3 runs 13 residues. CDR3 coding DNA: TGTGCCAGCAGCCGAACGGTGAACACTGAAGCTTTCTTT. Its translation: CASSRTVNTEAFF.

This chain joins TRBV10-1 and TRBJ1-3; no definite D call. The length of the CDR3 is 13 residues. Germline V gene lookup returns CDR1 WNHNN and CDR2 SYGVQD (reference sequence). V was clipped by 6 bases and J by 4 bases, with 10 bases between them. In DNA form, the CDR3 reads TGCGCCAGCAGCGGCAGACCCGGAAACACCATATATTTT. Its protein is CASSGRPGNTIYF.

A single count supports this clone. CDR3: CASSLQGNQPQHF. The CDR3 nucleotides are TGTGCCAGCAGCTTACAGGGCAATCAGCCCCAGCATTTT. This sequence joins TRBV7-9 and TRBJ1-5, with no clear D. Trimming stripped 2 bases from V and 2 bases from J, with 4 bases between. Germline assignment: CDR1 SEHNR and CDR2 FQNEAQ (reference sequence). The CDR3 runs to 13 residues.

CDR3 loop: CATNQDTEAFF. The CDR3 bases are TGTGCCACGAACCAGGACACTGAAGCTTTCTTT. The chain recombines TRBV7-9 with TRBJ1-1; D not resolved. Germline V gene sequence: CDR1 SEHNR, CDR2 FQNEAQ (reference sequence). Trimming removed 10 bases from V and 3 bases from J, with 9 bases in between. This CDR3 is built from 11 residues.

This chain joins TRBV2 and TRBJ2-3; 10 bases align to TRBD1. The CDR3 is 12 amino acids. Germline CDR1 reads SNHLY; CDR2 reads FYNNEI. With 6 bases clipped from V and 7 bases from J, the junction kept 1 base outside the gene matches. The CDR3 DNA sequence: TGTGCCAGCAGGGGACAGGGGAATACGCAGTATTTT. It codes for CASRGQGNTQYF.

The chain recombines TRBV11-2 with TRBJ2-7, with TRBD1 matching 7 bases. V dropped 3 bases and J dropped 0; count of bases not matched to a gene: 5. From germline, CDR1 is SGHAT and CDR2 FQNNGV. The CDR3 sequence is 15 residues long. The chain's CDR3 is CASSFPTGSSYEQYF. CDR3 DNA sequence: TGTGCCAGCAGCTTCCCGACAGGGAGCTCCTACGAGCAGTACTTC.

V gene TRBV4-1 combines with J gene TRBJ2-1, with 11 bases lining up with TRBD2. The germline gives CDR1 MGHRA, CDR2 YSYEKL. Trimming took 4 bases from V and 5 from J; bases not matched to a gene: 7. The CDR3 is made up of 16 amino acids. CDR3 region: CASSPHPGLADNEQFF. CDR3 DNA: TGCGCCAGCAGCCCCCACCCGGGACTAGCGGACAATGAGCAGTTCTTC.

The CDR3 sequence is CASSYMSGGTYEQYF. CDR3 coding DNA: TGTGCCAGCAGCTACATGTCTGGGGGGACCTACGAGCAGTACTTC. J is TRBJ2-7 and V is TRBV6-5; D perhaps matches TRBD2 (6 bases). CDR1 MNHEY and CDR2 SVGAGI come from the germline V gene. Trimming removed 6 bases at V and 2 bases at J, with 17 bases between. The CDR3 spans 15 residues.

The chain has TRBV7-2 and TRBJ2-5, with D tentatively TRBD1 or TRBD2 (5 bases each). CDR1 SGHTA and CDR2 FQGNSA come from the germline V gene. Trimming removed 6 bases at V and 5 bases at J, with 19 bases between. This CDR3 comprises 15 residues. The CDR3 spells CASRWGSGGAETQYF. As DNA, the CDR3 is TGTGCCAGCAGATGGGGGAGCGGAGGAGCCGAGACCCAGTACTTC.

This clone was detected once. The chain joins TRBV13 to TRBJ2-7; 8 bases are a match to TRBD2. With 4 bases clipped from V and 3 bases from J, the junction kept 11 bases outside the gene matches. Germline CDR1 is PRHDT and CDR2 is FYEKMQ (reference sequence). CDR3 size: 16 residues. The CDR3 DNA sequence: TGTGCCAGCAGCTCCCGGGGGGGGCGGGAGAACTACGAGCAGTACTTC. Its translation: CASSSRGGRENYEQYF.

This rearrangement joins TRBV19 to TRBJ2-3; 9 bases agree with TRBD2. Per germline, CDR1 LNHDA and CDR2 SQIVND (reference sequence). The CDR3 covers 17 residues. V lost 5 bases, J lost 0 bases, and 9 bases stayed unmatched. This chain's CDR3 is CASSLGNLAGSTDTQYF. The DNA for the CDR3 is TGTGCCAGTAGTCTAGGAAACCTAGCGGGGAGCACAGATACGCAGTATTTT.

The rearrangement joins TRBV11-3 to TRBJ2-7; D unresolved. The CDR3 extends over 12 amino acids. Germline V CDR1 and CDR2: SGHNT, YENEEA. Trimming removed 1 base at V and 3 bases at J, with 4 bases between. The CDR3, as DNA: TGTGCCAGCAGCTTAGTAGTCTACGAGCAGTACTTC. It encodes CASSLVVYEQYF.

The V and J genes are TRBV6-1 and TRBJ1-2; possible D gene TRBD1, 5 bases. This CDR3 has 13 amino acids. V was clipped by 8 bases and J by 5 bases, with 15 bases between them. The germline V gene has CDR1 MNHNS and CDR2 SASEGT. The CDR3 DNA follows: TGTGCCAGCCTGAAGGCAGGGCCTTATGGCTACACCTTC. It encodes CASLKAGPYGYTF.